These 3 T cell receptor beta chains originate from one sample sequenced in a study of T-cell memory formation after mild COVID-19 (TCRdb year 2021). The library was produced with 5' RACE. Sequenced using an Illumina NovaSeq 6000. TCRdb passed the public sequencing reads through fastp at Q25 and MiXCR, retaining productive beta sequences. CDR3 protein duplicates are merged, each entry listing the most common genes and DNA. The table for this sample lists about 360,000 distinct CDR3 sequences; 13% to 15% of them were counted only once. Of the sample, less than 25% falls within the top ten clones. The sample taken for sequencing was PBMCs or a T cell subset sorted from them (not recorded which). These receptors all come from a man between 18 and 29 years old who had mild COVID-19 (a few samples of this study predate the infection). The sample titles of this study are shuffled in the database, so cell type and time point are left out; the donor was told from shared clones.

The chain uses TRBV6-2 or TRBV6-3 and TRBJ2-5; TRBD1 is a possible D gene (6 bases). The CDR3 is made up of 13 amino acids. V was cut by 6 bases and J by 7 bases, with 15 bases left in between. Looked up from germline, CDR1 is MNHEY and CDR2 is SVGEGT. The CDR3 sequence is CASSRRGDGTQYF. In DNA form, the CDR3 reads TGTGCCAGCAGCCGCAGGGGAGACGGGACCCAGTACTTC.

CDR3 DNA: TGCAGCGTTAGAAGGACTAGCGGGGTCACAGATACGCAGTATTTT. Its protein is CSVRRTSGVTDTQYF. J is TRBJ2-3 and V is TRBV29-1; the match to TRBD2 covers 12 bases. Germline V gene lookup returns CDR1 SQVTM and CDR2 ANQGSEA. V shed 5 bases and J 2 bases; nucleotides not matched to a gene: 5. CDR3 size: 15 residues.

In DNA, the CDR3 is TGTGCCAGTAGTATCAGGGGTCAGAATGAGCAGTTCTTC. This sequence encodes CASSIRGQNEQFF. This sequence joins TRBV19 and TRBJ2-1; D perhaps matches TRBD1 (6 bases). Trimming pared 3 bases from V and 7 bases from J, leaving 10 bases between. Germline V lookup: CDR1 LNHDA, CDR2 SQIVND (reference sequence). The CDR3 sequence is 13 residues long.